These 4 T cell receptor beta chains were all obtained from the same sample, sequenced in a study of T cell responses to AZD1222 COVID-19 vaccine. Sequenced by immunoSEQ multiplex PCR; TCRdb stores in-frame clones only, minus some. The data contain approximately 70,000 clones, around four fifths of them singletons. The sample here was peripheral blood, taken on day 0 of AZD1222 vaccination. These TCRs come from an adult in good health.

The rearrangement uses TRBV2 and TRBJ1-3; 8 bases map to TRBD1. Germline lookup yields CDR1 SNHLY and CDR2 FYNNEI. The CDR3 has 16 residues. J lost 1 base, V lost 4 bases, and 6 bases had no gene match. CDR3 coding DNA: TGTGCCAGCAGTGGAAGGCAGGGGGCTTCTGGAAACACCATATATTTT. This codes for CASSGRQGASGNTIYF.

The chain recombines TRBV18 with TRBJ1-3; D gene uncertain. Germline V gene sequence: CDR1 KGHSH, CDR2 LQKENI. The CDR3 sequence is 13 residues long. V was clipped by 3 bases and J by 4 bases, with 7 bases between them. CDR3 loop: CASSPEPGNTIYF. CDR3 nucleotide sequence: TGTGCCAGCTCACCTGAACCGGGAAACACCATATATTTT.

The chain is built from TRBV2 and TRBJ1-1; 7 bases map to TRBD1. The trim removed 8 bases at V and 4 bases at J, leaving 4 bases unmatched. The CDR3 is 12 amino acids. Germline values: CDR1 SNHLY, CDR2 FYNNEI. The CDR3 is CASGQGVTEAFF. CDR3 DNA sequence: TGTGCCAGCGGGCAGGGGGTCACTGAAGCTTTCTTT.

The chain has TRBV28 and TRBJ1-2, with 8 bases aligning to TRBD1. The trim removed 8 bases at V and 7 bases at J, leaving 6 bases unmatched. CDR3 size: 12 residues. Germline lookup yields CDR1 MDHEN and CDR2 SYDVKM. The CDR3, as DNA: TGTGCCAGCGCACAGGGGGTCGTTGGCTACACCTTC. Translation: CASAQGVVGYTF.